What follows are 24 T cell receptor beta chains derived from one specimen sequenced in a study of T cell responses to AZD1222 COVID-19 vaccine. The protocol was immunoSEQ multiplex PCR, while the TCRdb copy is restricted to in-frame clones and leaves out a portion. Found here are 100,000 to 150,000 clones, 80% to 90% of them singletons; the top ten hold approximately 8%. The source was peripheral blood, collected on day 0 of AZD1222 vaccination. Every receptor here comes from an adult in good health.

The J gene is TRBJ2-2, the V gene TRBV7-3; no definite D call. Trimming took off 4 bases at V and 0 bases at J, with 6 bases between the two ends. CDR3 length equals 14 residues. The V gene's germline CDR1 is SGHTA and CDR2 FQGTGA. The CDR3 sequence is CASSSRANTGELFF. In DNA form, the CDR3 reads TGTGCCAGCAGCTCTAGAGCGAACACCGGGGAGCTGTTTTTT.

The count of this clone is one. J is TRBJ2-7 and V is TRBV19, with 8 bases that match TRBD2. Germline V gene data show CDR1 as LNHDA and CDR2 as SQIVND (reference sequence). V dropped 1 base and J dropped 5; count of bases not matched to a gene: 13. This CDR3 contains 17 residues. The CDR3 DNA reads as TGTGCCAGTAGTATAGGGGGCGGGAGGACCCTTACCAACGAGCAGTACTTC. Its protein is CASSIGGGRTLTNEQYF.

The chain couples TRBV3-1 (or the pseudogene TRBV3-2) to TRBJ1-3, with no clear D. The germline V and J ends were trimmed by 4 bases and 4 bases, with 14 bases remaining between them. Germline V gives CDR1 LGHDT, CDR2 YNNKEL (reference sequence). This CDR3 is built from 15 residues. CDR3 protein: CASSRRSDGGNTIYF. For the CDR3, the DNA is TGTGCCAGCAGCCGTCGTAGCGACGGCGGAAACACCATATATTTT.

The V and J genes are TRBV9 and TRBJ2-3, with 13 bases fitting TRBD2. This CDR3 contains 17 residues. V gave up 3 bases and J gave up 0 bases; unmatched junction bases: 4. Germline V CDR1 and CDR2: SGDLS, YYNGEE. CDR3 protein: CASSEGLAGMSTDTQYF. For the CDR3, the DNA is TGTGCCAGCAGCGAGGGACTAGCGGGAATGAGCACAGATACGCAGTATTTT.

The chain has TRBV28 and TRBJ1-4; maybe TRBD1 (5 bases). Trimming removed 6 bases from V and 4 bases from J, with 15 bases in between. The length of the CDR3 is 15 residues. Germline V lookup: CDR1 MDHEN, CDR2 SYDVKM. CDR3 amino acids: CASSPPGPLNEKLFF. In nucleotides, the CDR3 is TGTGCCAGCAGCCCTCCGGGGCCGCTTAATGAAAAACTGTTTTTT.

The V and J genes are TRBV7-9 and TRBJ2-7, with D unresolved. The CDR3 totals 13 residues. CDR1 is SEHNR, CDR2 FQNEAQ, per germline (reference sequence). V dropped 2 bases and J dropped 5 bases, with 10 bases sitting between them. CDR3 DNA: TGTGCCAGCAGCTTACTTACAGATAACGAGCAGTACTTC. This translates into CASSLLTDNEQYF.

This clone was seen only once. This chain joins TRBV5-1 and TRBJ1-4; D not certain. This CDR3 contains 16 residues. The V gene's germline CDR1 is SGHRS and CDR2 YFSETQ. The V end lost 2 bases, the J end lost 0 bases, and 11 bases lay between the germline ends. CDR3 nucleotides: TGCGCCAGCAGCTTCCTTTCAGCTGCAACTAATGAAAAACTGTTTTTT. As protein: CASSFLSAATNEKLFF.

The CDR3 nucleotides are TGTGCCAGCAGCTTACTCAGGGGTGGTATGGATGGCTACACCTTC. Its protein product is CASSLLRGGMDGYTF. V is TRBV7-9 and J is TRBJ1-2; the D gene is possibly TRBD1 (6 bases). CDR3 size: 15 residues. Trimming stripped 2 bases from V and 6 bases from J, with 16 bases between. Germline V gene sequence: CDR1 SEHNR, CDR2 FQNEAQ (reference sequence).

The CDR3 region is CASSEFVRATGNTIYF. In nucleotides, the CDR3 is TGTGCCAGCAGTGAATTCGTGAGGGCGACTGGAAACACCATATATTTT. The J gene is TRBJ1-3, the V gene TRBV6-1; no clear D. CDR1 MNHNS and CDR2 SASEGT come from the germline V gene. The V gene lost 2 bases and the J gene lost 2 bases, with 13 bases spanning the gap. CDR3 length: 16 residues.

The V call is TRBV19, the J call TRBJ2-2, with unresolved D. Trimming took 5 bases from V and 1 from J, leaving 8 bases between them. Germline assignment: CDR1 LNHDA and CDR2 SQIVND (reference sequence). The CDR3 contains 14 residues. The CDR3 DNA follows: TGTGCCAGTAGTTTCCGATTGAACACCGGGGAGCTGTTTTTT. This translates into CASSFRLNTGELFF. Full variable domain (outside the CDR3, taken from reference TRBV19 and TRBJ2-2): DGGITQSPKYLFRKEGQNVTLSCEQNLNHDAMYWYRQDPGQGLRLIYYSQIVNDFQKGDIAEGYSVSREKKESFPLTVTSAQKNPTAFYLCASSFRLNTGELFFGEGSRLTVL.

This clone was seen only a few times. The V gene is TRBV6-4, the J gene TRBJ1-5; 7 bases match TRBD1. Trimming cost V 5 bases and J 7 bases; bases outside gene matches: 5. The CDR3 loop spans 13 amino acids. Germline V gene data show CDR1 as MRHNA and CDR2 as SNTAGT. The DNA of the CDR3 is TGTGCCAGCAGTCTAGGGGGCGGCCAGCCCCAGCATTTT. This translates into CASSLGGGQPQHF.

CDR3 amino acids: CASSHPTGGHSSSYNEQFF. CDR3 nucleotides: TGTGCCAGCAGCCACCCCACGGGGGGGCACTCGAGCTCCTACAATGAGCAGTTCTTC. This chain uses TRBV14 with TRBJ2-1, with 8 bases aligning to TRBD2. Trimming at V came to 3 bases and at J to 0 bases, leaving 13 bases not matched to a gene. The germline V gene encodes CDR1 SGHDN and CDR2 FVKESK. This CDR3 comprises 19 residues.

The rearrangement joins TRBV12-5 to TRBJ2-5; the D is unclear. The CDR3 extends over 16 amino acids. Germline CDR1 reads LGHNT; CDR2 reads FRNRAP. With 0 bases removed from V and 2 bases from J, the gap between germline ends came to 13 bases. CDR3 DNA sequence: TGTGCTAGTGGTTTGGTACGGGCGGACCTACAAGAGACCCAGTACTTC. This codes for CASGLVRADLQETQYF. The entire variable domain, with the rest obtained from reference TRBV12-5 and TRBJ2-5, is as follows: DARVTQTPRHKVTEMGQEVTMRCQPILGHNTVFWYRQTMMQGLELLAYFRNRAPLDDSGMPKDRFSAEMPDATLATLKIQPSEPRDSAVYFCASGLVRADLQETQYFGPGTRLLVL.

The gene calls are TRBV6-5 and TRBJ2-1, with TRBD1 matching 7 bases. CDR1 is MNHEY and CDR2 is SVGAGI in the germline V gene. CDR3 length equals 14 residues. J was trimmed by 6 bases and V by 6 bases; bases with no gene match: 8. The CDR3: CASRTTGRVNEQFF. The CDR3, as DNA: TGTGCCAGCAGAACGACAGGGCGGGTCAATGAGCAGTTCTTC.

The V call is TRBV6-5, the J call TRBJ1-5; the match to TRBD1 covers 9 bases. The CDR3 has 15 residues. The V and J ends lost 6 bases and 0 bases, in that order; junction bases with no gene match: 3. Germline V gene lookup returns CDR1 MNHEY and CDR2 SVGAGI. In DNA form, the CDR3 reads TGTGCCAGCAGATGGGACAGGGATAGCAATCAGCCCCAGCATTTT. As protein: CASRWDRDSNQPQHF.

The CDR3 here is CASSQEGTSGPREQFF. DNA for the CDR3: TGTGCCAGCAGCCAGGAGGGGACTAGCGGTCCCCGGGAGCAGTTCTTC. J is TRBJ2-1 and V is TRBV4-2; TRBD2 matches at 11 bases. V gave up 3 bases and J gave up 10 bases; unmatched junction bases: 11. This CDR3 spans 16 amino acids. Per germline, CDR1 LGHNA and CDR2 YNFKEQ.

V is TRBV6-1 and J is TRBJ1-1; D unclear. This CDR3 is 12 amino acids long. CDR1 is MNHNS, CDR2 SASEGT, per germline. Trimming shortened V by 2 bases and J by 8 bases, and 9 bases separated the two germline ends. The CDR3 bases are TGTGCCAGCAGTGAAACCCAGGCGGAAGCTTTCTTT. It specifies CASSETQAEAFF.

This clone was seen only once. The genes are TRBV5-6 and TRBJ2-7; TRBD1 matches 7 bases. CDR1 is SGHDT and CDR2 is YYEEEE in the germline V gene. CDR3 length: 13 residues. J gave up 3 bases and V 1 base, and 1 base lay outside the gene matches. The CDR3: CASSLRQGYEQYF. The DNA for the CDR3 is TGTGCCAGCAGCTTGAGACAGGGCTACGAGCAGTACTTC.

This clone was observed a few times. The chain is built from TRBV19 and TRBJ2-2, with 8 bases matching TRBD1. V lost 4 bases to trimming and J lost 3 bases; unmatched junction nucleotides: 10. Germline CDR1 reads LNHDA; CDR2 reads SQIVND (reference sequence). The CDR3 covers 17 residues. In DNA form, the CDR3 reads TGTGCCAGTAGTAGTCCAGGGGGCGTAAAGGACACCGGGGAGCTGTTTTTT. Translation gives CASSSPGGVKDTGELFF.

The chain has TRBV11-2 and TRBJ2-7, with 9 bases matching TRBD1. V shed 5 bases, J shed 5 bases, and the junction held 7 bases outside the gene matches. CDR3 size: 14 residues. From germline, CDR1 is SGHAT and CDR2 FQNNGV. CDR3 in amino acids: CASSLTGTGHEQYF. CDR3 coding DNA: TGTGCCAGCAGCCTGACCGGGACAGGGCACGAGCAGTACTTC.

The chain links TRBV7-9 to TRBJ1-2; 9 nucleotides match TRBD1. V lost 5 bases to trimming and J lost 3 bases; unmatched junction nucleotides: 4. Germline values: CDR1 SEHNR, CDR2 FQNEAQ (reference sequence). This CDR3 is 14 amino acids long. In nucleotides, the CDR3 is TGTGCCAGCAGCCAGGACAGGGGATACTATGGCTACACCTTC. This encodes CASSQDRGYYGYTF.

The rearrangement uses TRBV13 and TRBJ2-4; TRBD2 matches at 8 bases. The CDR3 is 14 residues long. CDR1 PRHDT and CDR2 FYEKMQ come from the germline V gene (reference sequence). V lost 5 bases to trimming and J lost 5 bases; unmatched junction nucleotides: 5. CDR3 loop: CASSVGLGQNIQYF. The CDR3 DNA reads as TGTGCCAGCAGCGTGGGACTAGGTCAAAACATTCAGTACTTC.

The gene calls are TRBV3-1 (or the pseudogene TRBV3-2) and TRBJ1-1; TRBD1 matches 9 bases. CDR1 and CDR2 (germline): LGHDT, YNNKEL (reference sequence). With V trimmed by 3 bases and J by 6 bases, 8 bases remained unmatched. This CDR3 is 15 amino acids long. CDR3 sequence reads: CASSHPRDREAEAFF. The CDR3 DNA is TGTGCCAGCAGCCATCCCCGGGACAGGGAGGCTGAAGCTTTCTTT.

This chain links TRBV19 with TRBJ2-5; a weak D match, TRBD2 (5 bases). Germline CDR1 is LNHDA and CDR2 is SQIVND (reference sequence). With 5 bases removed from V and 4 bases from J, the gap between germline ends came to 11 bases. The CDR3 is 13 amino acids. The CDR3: CASSLKGAETQYF. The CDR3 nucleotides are TGTGCCAGTAGTCTCAAGGGAGCAGAGACCCAGTACTTC.